Listed below are T cell receptor beta chains from one sample, sequenced in a study of cytomegalovirus exposure and HLA in healthy donors. Profiling relied on immunoSEQ multiplex PCR, and the TCRdb table lists in-frame clones only, not all of them. Here the sample spans hundreds of thousands of clones, around 80% being singletons. Sequenced material: PBMCs. All receptors come from a woman aged 30 to 39 in good health and CMV-seropositive. CDR3s include the opening cysteine and the closing phenylalanine or tryptophan. The order of the fields is clone size, J gene, D gene, V gene, CDR3 length, CDR3 protein, CDR3 DNA. D genes are given only for firm matches. Not all rows give a size; the values are once, few, many and, for expanded clones, a class.

-,TRBJ1-2,TRBD1,TRBV27,16,CASSSGTGGWSYGYTF,TGTGCCAGCAGTTCCGGGACAGGGGGGTGGTCCTATGGCTACACCTTC
-,TRBJ2-7,TRBD2,TRBV5-1,13,CASSLWGEGEQYF,TGCGCCAGCAGCCTGTGGGGGGAGGGCGAGCAGTACTTC
-,TRBJ2-7,-,TRBV19,14,CASRPGHLTYEQYF,TGTGCCAGTAGGCCGGGACACTTGACCTACGAGCAGTACTTC
-,TRBJ1-2,-,TRBV11-1,18,CASSSTDELGLAKDGYTF,TGTGCCAGCAGCTCGACGGACGAGTTGGGTTTAGCTAAGGATGGCTACACCTTC
many,TRBJ2-6,-,TRBV2,15,CASRTVGSGANVLTF,TGTGCCAGCAGGACGGTTGGCTCTGGGGCCAACGTCCTGACTTTC
-,TRBJ2-7,-,TRBV30,14,CAWKIFGRAYEQYF,TGTGCCTGGAAAATATTTGGCAGGGCCTACGAGCAGTACTTC
-,TRBJ1-3,TRBD1,TRBV2,14,CASSAGQGGNTIYF,TGTGCCAGCAGTGCGGGACAGGGAGGAAACACCATATATTTT
-,TRBJ1-4,TRBD1,TRBV7-9,12,CASSQGEEKLFF,TGTGCCAGTTCACAGGGGGAAGAAAAACTGTTTTTT
-,TRBJ2-4,-,TRBV6-1,15,CASSEAEGEENIQYF,TGTGCCAGCAGTGAAGCTGAGGGAGAGGAAAACATTCAGTACTTC
-,TRBJ2-1,-,TRBV6-6,13,CASSYSPSNEQFF,TGTGCCAGCAGTTACTCCCCATCGAATGAGCAGTTCTTC
-,TRBJ1-2,-,TRBV11-2,16,CASSQYYEEGEYGYTF,TGTGCCAGCAGCCAGTACTACGAGGAAGGGGAATATGGCTACACCTTC
-,TRBJ2-5,-,TRBV11-1,17,CASSFGASDRRVETQYF,TGTGCCAGCAGCTTCGGGGCTTCTGACAGGCGAGTAGAGACCCAGTACTTC
-,TRBJ2-7,-,TRBV5-6,12,CASSPGSYEQYF,TGTGCCAGCAGTCCGGGCTCCTACGAGCAGTACTTC
-,TRBJ2-5,TRBD2,TRBV6-1,16,CASSVSTSGSEETQYF,TGTGCCAGCAGTGTTTCGACTAGCGGGAGTGAGGAGACCCAGTACTTC
few,TRBJ2-1,-,TRBV10-3,15,CAIKTTSRSYNEQFF,TGTGCCATCAAAACGACGTCGCGGTCCTACAATGAGCAGTTCTTC
-,TRBJ1-2,-,TRBV30,14,CAWTKTTGAGGYTF,TGTGCCTGGACCAAAACGACAGGCGCGGGGGGCTACACCTTC
once,TRBJ2-5,TRBD1,TRBV27,15,CASSQYRGESETQYF,TGTGCCAGCAGTCAGTACAGGGGGGAGTCGGAGACCCAGTACTTC
-,TRBJ2-1,-,TRBV6-4,15,CASSDSPGAGNEQFF,TGTGCCAGCAGTGACTCGCCAGGGGCGGGTAATGAGCAGTTCTTC
-,TRBJ1-1,TRBD1,TRBV10-3,14,CAIEKGNRGSEAFF,TGTGCCATCGAAAAAGGAAACAGGGGGTCTGAAGCTTTCTTT
-,TRBJ1-5,-,TRBV27,13,CASSSRGNQPQHF,TGTGCCAGCAGTTCTCGTGGCAATCAGCCCCAGCATTTT
once,TRBJ2-7,-,TRBV19,15,CASSVIGRLFSEQYF,TGTGCCAGTAGTGTAATCGGGCGTCTTTTCAGCGAGCAGTACTTC
-,TRBJ1-1,TRBD1,TRBV27,14,CASSLGTGGTEAFF,TGTGCCAGCAGTTTAGGGACAGGGGGGACTGAAGCTTTCTTT
-,TRBJ1-4,-,TRBV11-2,15,CASSRHSATNEKLFF,TGTGCCAGCAGCCGTCACAGTGCAACTAATGAAAAACTGTTTTTT
-,TRBJ2-1,TRBD2,TRBV9,15,CASSSWGGSYNEQFF,TGTGCCAGCTCCTCATGGGGGGGTTCCTACAATGAGCAGTTCTTC
-,TRBJ1-2,TRBD1,TRBV5-6,15,CASSLTLGQRYGYTF,TGTGCCAGCAGCTTGACCTTGGGACAGCGATATGGCTACACCTTC
-,TRBJ2-7,-,TRBV18,15,CASSPSGRDSYEQYF,TGTGCCAGCTCACCTTCTGGACGGGACTCCTACGAGCAGTACTTC
-,TRBJ2-6,-,TRBV5-6,16,CASSLRRSWGANVLTF,TGTGCCAGCAGCTTAAGAAGAAGTTGGGGGGCCAACGTCCTGACTTTC
-,TRBJ1-2,-,TRBV6-1,14,CASSEGRTVYGYTF,TGTGCCAGCAGTGAAGGGAGGACAGTCTATGGCTACACCTTC
-,TRBJ1-1,-,TRBV27,14,CASKPAGMNTEAFF,TGTGCCAGCAAACCTGCGGGAATGAACACTGAAGCTTTCTTT
-,TRBJ2-5,-,TRBV5-1,14,CASSLGQQQETQYF,TGCGCCAGCAGCCTAGGACAGCAACAAGAGACCCAGTACTTC
-,TRBJ1-1,-,TRBV6-5,15,CASSYDQGMNTEAFF,TGTGCCAGCAGTTACGATCAGGGGATGAACACTGAAGCTTTCTTT
-,TRBJ2-5,TRBD1,TRBV2,15,CASRSTRQGLETQYF,TGTGCCAGCAGGTCTACTCGACAGGGGCTAGAGACCCAGTACTTC
-,TRBJ2-7,-,TRBV6-1,12,CATRDKPYEQYF,TGTGCCACCCGGGACAAACCCTACGAGCAGTACTTC
-,TRBJ2-7,TRBD2,TRBV30,14,CAWARTSGTYEQYF,TGTGCCTGGGCGCGGACTAGCGGAACCTACGAGCAGTACTTC
-,TRBJ1-5,-,TRBV27,15,CASSAGAGLDQPQHF,TGTGCCAGCAGTGCCGGGGCAGGGTTGGATCAGCCCCAGCATTTT
-,TRBJ1-2,-,TRBV7-8,12,CASSSSPGGYTF,TGTGCCAGCAGCTCTTCACCGGGGGGCTACACCTTC
-,TRBJ1-2,-,TRBV7-2,12,CASSPPAYGYTF,TGTGCCAGCAGCCCCCCAGCCTATGGCTACACCTTC
-,TRBJ2-1,-,TRBV5-1,11,CASSLGLEQFF,TGCGCCAGCAGCTTGGGACTTGAGCAGTTCTTC
-,TRBJ2-7,-,TRBV5-1,15,CASSLPQAGHYEQYF,TGCGCCAGCAGCTTGCCCCAGGCAGGTCACTACGAGCAGTACTTC
-,TRBJ1-2,-,TRBV19,12,CASSSLSEGYTF,TGTGCCAGTAGTAGCCTGTCCGAGGGCTACACCTTC
-,TRBJ2-5,-,TRBV5-1,17,CASSTQLKDNSQETQYF,TGCGCCAGCAGCACGCAACTCAAGGACAACTCTCAAGAGACCCAGTACTTC
-,TRBJ2-1,TRBD1,TRBV27,17,CASSPAPSGTGSYEQFF,TGTGCCAGCAGTCCTGCCCCCTCCGGGACAGGGTCCTATGAGCAGTTCTTC
-,TRBJ1-4,-,TRBV7-9,16,CASSLDTAKLNEKLFF,TGTGCCAGCAGCTTAGATACAGCTAAGCTTAATGAAAAACTGTTTTTT
-,TRBJ2-2,-,TRBV15,14,CATSPGGADGELFF,TGTGCCACCAGCCCCGGGGGAGCGGACGGGGAGCTGTTTTTT
-,TRBJ1-2,-,TRBV9,18,CASSDPQTGPSVIYGYTF,TGTGCCAGCAGCGACCCTCAGACTGGACCCTCCGTCATCTATGGCTACACCTTC
few,TRBJ2-7,-,TRBV19,14,CASSMGGPSYEQYF,TGTGCCAGTAGTATGGGGGGGCCCTCCTACGAGCAGTACTTC
-,TRBJ1-1,TRBD1,TRBV18,15,CASSREQGLGTEAFF,TGTGCCAGCTCTCGTGAACAGGGGCTGGGCACTGAAGCTTTCTTT